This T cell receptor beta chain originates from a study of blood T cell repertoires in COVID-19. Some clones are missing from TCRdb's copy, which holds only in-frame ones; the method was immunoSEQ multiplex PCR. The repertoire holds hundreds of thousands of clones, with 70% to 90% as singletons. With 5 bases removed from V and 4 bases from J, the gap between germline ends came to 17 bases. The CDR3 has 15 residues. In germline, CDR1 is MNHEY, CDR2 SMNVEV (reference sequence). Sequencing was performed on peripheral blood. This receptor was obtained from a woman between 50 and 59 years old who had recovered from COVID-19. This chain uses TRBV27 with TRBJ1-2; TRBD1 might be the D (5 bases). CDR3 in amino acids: CASSKSGPAGYGYTF. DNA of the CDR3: TGTGCCAGCAGTAAGTCAGGGCCAGCGGGCTATGGCTACACCTTC.